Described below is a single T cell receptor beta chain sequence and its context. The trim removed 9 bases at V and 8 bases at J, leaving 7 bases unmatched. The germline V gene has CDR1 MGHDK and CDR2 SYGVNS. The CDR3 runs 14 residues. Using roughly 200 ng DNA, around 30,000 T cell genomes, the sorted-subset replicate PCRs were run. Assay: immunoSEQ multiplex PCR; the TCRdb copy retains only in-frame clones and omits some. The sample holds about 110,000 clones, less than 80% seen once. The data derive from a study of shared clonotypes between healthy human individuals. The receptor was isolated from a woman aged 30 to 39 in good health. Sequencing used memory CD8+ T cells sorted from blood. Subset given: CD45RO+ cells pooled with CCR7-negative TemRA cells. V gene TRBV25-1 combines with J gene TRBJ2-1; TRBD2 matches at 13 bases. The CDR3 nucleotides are TGTGCCAGTGCCGGGACTAGCGGGACTCATGAGCAGTTCTTC. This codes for CASAGTSGTHEQFF.